Below, 15 T cell receptor beta chains from the same sample are listed, as sequenced in a study of T cell responses to AZD1222 COVID-19 vaccine. Clones were sequenced by immunoSEQ multiplex PCR, and TCRdb holds only the in-frame ones, with some missing. The data hold under 170,000 clones, with under 95% observed a single time. Here the sequenced sample was peripheral blood, taken 28 days after the second AZD1222 dose. Receptors originate from an adult who received the AZD1222 COVID-19 vaccine.

This clone was seen once. V usage is TRBV7-2 and J usage is TRBJ1-2; 8 bases fit TRBD1. This CDR3 has 14 amino acids. Germline loops: CDR1 SGHTA, CDR2 FQGNSA. Germline trimming cut 7 bases from V and 7 bases from J; bases unmatched to any gene: 11. The CDR3 loop reads CASTPGDRGGGYTF. CDR3 sequence (DNA): TGTGCCAGCACCCCGGGAGACAGGGGAGGTGGCTACACCTTC.

The sample holds a few counts of this clone. J is TRBJ2-7 and V is TRBV21-1; TRBD2, as called in the table, went unchecked against the DNA. TRBV21-1 is deemed a pseudogene. This CDR3 is built from 17 residues. CDR3 in amino acids: CASSKWAGLAPSYEQYF. The DNA for the CDR3 is TGTGCCAGCAGCAAATGGGCTGGACTAGCGCCATCCTACGAGCAGTACTTC.

J is TRBJ1-1 and V is TRBV12-3 or TRBV12-4; D perhaps matches TRBD1 (5 bases). This CDR3 is 12 amino acids long. Deletions cut 11 bases from V and 3 bases from J, with 13 bases between. This CDR3 is CAARDVDTEAFF. For the CDR3, the DNA is TGTGCCGCCAGGGATGTTGACACTGAAGCTTTCTTT.

The chain is built from TRBV19 and TRBJ2-1, with unresolved D. Germline CDR1 LNHDA, CDR2 SQIVND (reference sequence). This CDR3 has 17 amino acids. Trimming left V 5 bases short and J 1 base short, with 18 bases between. For the CDR3, the DNA is TGTGCCAGTAGTTACTCTCGACGGAGCACTTCCTACAATGAGCAGTTCTTC. This gives the protein CASSYSRRSTSYNEQFF.

This chain connects TRBV30 to TRBJ1-1; D is ambiguous. Per germline, CDR1 GTSNPN and CDR2 SVGIG (reference sequence). The germline V and J ends were trimmed by 2 bases and 6 bases, with 7 bases remaining between them. The CDR3 totals 11 residues. The CDR3 loop is CAWSNRAEAFF. DNA of the CDR3: TGTGCCTGGAGTAACCGGGCTGAAGCTTTCTTT.

This chain links TRBV27 with TRBJ2-7, with D maybe TRBD2 (7 bases). Per the germline V gene, CDR1 is MNHEY and CDR2 is SMNVEV (reference sequence). This CDR3 contains 17 residues. V was shortened by 5 bases and J by 4 bases, with 24 bases between the two germline ends. The CDR3 nucleotides are TGTGCCAGCAGTCCCCGGGTTTGGGGGCTAGCGGAATACGAGCAGTACTTC. As protein: CASSPRVWGLAEYEQYF.

The genes are TRBV9 and TRBJ1-2; the D is unclear. The germline CDR1 and CDR2 sequences are SGDLS and YYNGEE. Trimming removed 0 bases at V and 0 bases at J, with 12 bases between. There are 16 residues in the CDR3. The DNA for the CDR3 is TGTGCCAGCAGCGTAGCCGAAACGCAGGCTAACTATGGCTACACCTTC. Its protein is CASSVAETQANYGYTF. Full variable domain (missing parts from reference TRBV9 and TRBJ1-2): DSGVTQTPKHLITATGQRVTLRCSPRSGDLSVYWYQQSLDQGLQFLIQYYNGEERAKGNILERFSAQQFPDLHSELNLSSLELGDSALYFCASSVAETQANYGYTFGSGTRLTVV.

This clone has ten or more counts. The chain links TRBV9 to TRBJ1-1; no clear D. This CDR3 has 15 residues. Trimming left V 0 bases short and J 6 bases short, with 15 bases between. Germline V gene sequence: CDR1 SGDLS, CDR2 YYNGEE. CDR3 DNA sequence: TGTGCCAGCAGCGTAGTTGGTGCCAGCGGGGCTGAAGCTTTCTTT. Translating gives CASSVVGASGAEAFF.

The chain has TRBV29-1 and TRBJ1-2; D remains ambiguous. The CDR3 covers 11 residues. V was clipped by 3 bases and J by 7 bases, with 9 bases between them. Germline V gives CDR1 SQVTM, CDR2 ANQGSEA. As DNA, the CDR3 is TGCAGCGTTGAGCGTCAAAGTGGCTACACCTTC. Protein product: CSVERQSGYTF.

The V gene is TRBV9, the J gene TRBJ1-3; D unresolved. The CDR3 consists of 15 residues. Germline assignment: CDR1 SGDLS and CDR2 YYNGEE. V dropped 0 bases and J dropped 4 bases, with 11 bases sitting between them. The CDR3 region is CASSVDRGIGNTIYF. CDR3 bases: TGTGCCAGCAGCGTAGATAGAGGGATCGGAAACACCATATATTTT.

The rearrangement joins TRBV27 to TRBJ1-1; D is uncertain. This CDR3 contains 15 residues. Between the trimmed V and J ends, which lost 4 bases and 0 bases, there was a span of 12 bases. In germline, CDR1 is MNHEY, CDR2 SMNVEV (reference sequence). Here the CDR3 reads CASSSAGYMNTEAFF. In DNA, the CDR3 is TGTGCCAGCAGTTCGGCAGGCTACATGAACACTGAAGCTTTCTTT.

The chain couples TRBV28 to TRBJ2-7; tentatively, D is TRBD2 (6 bases). Deletions cut 5 bases from V and 2 bases from J, with 19 bases between. CDR3 length: 16 amino acids. CDR1 and CDR2 from the germline V gene are MDHEN and SYDVKM. Written as DNA, the CDR3 is TGTGCCAGCAGTCCCTACTGGGGGGAAGGGACCTACGAGCAGTACTTC. It yields the protein CASSPYWGEGTYEQYF.

The rearrangement joins TRBV7-2 to TRBJ2-7, with TRBD1 matching 8 bases. Germline CDR1 reads SGHTA; CDR2 reads FQGNSA. After removal of 6 bases from V and 3 bases from J, the junction contained 10 bases not matched to a gene. The CDR3 runs to 15 residues. In DNA form, the CDR3 reads TGTGCCAGCAGTTTACGACAGGGGTTCGGCTACGAGCAGTACTTC. It specifies CASSLRQGFGYEQYF.

This rearrangement joins TRBV19 to TRBJ1-2; D gene ambiguous. V dropped 2 bases and J dropped 11 bases, with 15 bases sitting between them. The CDR3 runs to 13 residues. Germline V gene sequence: CDR1 LNHDA, CDR2 SQIVND (reference sequence). The CDR3: CASSIRREELYTF. CDR3 nucleotide sequence: TGTGCCAGTAGTATAAGACGGGAAGAGTTATACACCTTC.

As to this clone: A junction boundary mismatches the germline segment, possibly from a read error. V usage is TRBV7-2 and J usage is TRBJ2-7; unclear D gene. This CDR3 is built from 12 residues. Germline assignment: CDR1 SGHTA and CDR2 FQGNSA. CDR3 nucleotides: TGTGCCAGCAGATTAGATTCCTACGAGCAGTACTTC. Translating gives CASRLDSYEQYF. The complete variable domain, with remaining parts taken from reference TRBV7-2 and TRBJ2-7, reads GAGVSQSPSNKVTEKGKDVELRCDPISGHTALYWYRQSLGQGLEFLIYFQGNSAPDKSGLPSDRFSAERTGGSVSTLTIQRTQQEDSAVYLCASRLDSYEQYFGPGTRLTVT.